This T cell receptor beta chain emerged from a study of control samples from healthy donors and cancer patients. CDR1 SNHLY and CDR2 FYNNEI come from the germline V gene. CDR3 length: 15 amino acids. V shed 4 bases and J shed 7 bases, with 16 bases lying between them. Clones were read by immunoSEQ multiplex PCR, and TCRdb kept only the in-frame ones, dropping some. This table holds 150,000 to 200,000 clones. The rearrangement uses TRBV2 and TRBJ1-4, with D tentatively TRBD1 (5 bases). The receptor was derived from a woman aged 30 to 39 in good health. The specimen was blood. CDR3: CASSADTTYTEKLFF. CDR3 DNA sequence: TGTGCCAGCAGTGCGGACACTACCTACACTGAAAAACTGTTTTTT.